This T cell receptor beta chain was obtained from a study of PD-1 blockade in mismatch repair-deficient tumors. Study at large: Patients had eleven to twelve mismatch repair-deficient cancer types, all previously treated and progressing. Study-level findings and limits: Tumor-resident clones, often absent from pretreatment blood, expanded after pembrolizumab and then contracted.

Some clones are missing from TCRdb's copy, which holds only in-frame ones; the method was immunoSEQ multiplex PCR. The data show about 16,000 clones, approximately 83% seen once. The CDR3 contains 15 residues. Germline V gene lookup returns CDR1 SGHTA and CDR2 FQGNSA. V lost 2 bases, J lost 1 base, and 11 bases lay in between. As concerns this clone: Antigen: not known.

PCR or immunohistochemistry showed mismatch repair deficiency in every enrolled patient. Three pembrolizumab responders had their TCRs sequenced. Specimen: PBMCs, collected 4 weeks after starting pembrolizumab. This sequence was found in an adult with mismatch repair-deficient cancer. The chain combines TRBV7-2 with TRBJ2-5; no definite D call. The CDR3 spells CASSLWPGIQETQYF. The DNA for the CDR3 is TGTGCCAGCAGCTTATGGCCAGGAATCCAAGAGACCCAGTACTTC.